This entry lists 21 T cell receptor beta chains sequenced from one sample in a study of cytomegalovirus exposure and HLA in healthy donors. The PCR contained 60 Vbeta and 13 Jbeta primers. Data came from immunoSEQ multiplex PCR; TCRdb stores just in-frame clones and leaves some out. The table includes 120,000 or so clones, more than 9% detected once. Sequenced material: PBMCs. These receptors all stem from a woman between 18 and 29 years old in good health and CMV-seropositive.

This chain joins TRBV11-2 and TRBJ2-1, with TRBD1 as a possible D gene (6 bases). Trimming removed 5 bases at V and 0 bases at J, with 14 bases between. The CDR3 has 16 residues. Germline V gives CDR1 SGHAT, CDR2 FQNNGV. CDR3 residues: CASSGQQGLSYNEQFF. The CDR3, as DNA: TGTGCCAGCAGCGGACAACAGGGCCTCTCCTACAATGAGCAGTTCTTC.

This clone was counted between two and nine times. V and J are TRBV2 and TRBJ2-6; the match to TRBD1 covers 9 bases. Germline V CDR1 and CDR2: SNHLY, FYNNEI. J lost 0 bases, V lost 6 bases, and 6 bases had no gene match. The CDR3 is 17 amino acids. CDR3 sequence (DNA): TGTGCCAGCAGGAGCGGACAGGGGAACTCTGGGGCCAACGTCCTGACTTTC. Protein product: CASRSGQGNSGANVLTF.

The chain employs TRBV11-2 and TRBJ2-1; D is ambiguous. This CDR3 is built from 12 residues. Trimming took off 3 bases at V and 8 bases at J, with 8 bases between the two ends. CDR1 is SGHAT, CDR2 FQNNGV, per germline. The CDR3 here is CASSFGVDEQFF. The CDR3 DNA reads TGTGCCAGCAGCTTCGGAGTCGATGAGCAGTTCTTC.

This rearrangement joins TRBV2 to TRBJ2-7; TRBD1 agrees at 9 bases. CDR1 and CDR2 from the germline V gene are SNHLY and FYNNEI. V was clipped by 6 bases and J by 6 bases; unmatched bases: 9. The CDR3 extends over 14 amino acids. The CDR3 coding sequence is TGTGCCAGCAGACAACAGGGGGCAGCGGGCGAGCAGTACTTC. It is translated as CASRQQGAAGEQYF.

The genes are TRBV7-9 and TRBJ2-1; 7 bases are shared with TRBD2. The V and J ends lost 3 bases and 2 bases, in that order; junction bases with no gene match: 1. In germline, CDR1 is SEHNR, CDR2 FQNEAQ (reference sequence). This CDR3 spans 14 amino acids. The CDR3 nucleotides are TGTGCCAGCAGCTTCGCGGGAGCCTACAATGAGCAGTTCTTC. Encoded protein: CASSFAGAYNEQFF. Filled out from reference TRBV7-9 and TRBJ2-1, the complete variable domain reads DTGVSQNPRHKITKRGQNVTFRCDPISEHNRLYWYRQTLGQGPEFLTYFQNEAQLEKSRLLSDRFSAERPKGSFSTLEIQRTEQGDSAMYLCASSFAGAYNEQFFGPGTRLTVL.

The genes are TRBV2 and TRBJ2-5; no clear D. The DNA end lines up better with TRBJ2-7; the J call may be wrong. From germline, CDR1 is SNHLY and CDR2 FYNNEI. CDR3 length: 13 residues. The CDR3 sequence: CARRLIDSYEQYF. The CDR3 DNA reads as TGTGCCAGGAGACTGATAGACTCCTACGAGCAGTACTTC.

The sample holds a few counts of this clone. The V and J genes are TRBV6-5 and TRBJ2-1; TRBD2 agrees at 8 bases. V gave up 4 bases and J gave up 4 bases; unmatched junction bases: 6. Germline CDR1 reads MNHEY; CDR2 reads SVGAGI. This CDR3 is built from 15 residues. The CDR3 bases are TGTGCCAGCAGTTTTAGCGGGGAGGGGTACAATGAGCAGTTCTTC. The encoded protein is CASSFSGEGYNEQFF.

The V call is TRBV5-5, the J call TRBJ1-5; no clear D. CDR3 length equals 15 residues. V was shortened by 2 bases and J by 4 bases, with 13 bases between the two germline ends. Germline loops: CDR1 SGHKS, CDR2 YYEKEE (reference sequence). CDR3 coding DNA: TGTGCCAGCAGCTTTGATTTCCAGAGGAATCAGCCCCAGCATTTT. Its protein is CASSFDFQRNQPQHF.

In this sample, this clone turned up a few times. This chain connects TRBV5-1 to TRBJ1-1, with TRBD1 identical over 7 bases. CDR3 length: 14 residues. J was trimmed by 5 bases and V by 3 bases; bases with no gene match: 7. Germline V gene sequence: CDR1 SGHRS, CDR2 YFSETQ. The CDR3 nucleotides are TGCGCCAGCAGCTCTCAGGGGGAGTGGACTGAAGCTTTCTTT. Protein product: CASSSQGEWTEAFF.

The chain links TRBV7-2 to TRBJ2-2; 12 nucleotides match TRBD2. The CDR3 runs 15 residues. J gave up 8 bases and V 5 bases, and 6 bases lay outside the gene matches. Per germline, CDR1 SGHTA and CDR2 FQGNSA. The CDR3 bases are TGTGCCAGCAGCCCCAGGACTAGCGGGATAGGGGAGCTGTTTTTT. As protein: CASSPRTSGIGELFF.

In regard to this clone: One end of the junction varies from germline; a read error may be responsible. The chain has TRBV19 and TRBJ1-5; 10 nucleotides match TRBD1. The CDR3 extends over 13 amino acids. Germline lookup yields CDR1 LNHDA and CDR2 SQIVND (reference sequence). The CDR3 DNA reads TGCCCTCACCCAGGGACAGGGGACGAGCCCCAGCATTTT. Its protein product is CPHPGTGDEPQHF.

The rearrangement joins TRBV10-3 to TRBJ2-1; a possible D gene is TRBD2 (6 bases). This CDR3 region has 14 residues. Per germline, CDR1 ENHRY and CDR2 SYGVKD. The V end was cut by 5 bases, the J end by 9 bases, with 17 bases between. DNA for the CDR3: TGTGCCATCAGTTCGCAGCCTGGGGGGAGTGAGCAGTTCTTC. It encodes CAISSQPGGSEQFF.

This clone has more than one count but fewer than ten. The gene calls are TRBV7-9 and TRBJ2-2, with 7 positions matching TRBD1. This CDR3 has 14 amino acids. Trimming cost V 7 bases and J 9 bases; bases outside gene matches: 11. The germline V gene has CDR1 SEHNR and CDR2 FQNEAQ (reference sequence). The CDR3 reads CASTGTAQDWELFF. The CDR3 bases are TGTGCCAGCACCGGGACAGCCCAGGACTGGGAGCTGTTTTTT.

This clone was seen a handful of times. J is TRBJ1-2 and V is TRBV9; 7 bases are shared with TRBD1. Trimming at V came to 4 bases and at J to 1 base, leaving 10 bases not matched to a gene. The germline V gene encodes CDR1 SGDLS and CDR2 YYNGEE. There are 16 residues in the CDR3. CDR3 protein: CASSPGDRVCNYGYTF. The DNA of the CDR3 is TGTGCCAGCAGCCCCGGTGACAGGGTGTGTAACTATGGCTACACCTTC.

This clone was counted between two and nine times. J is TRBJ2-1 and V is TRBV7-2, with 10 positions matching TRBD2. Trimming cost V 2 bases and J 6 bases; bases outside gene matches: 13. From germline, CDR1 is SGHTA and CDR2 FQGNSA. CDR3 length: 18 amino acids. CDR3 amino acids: CASSLSRFLAGVSNEQFF. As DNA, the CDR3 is TGTGCCAGCAGCTTATCCCGGTTTCTAGCGGGAGTGTCCAATGAGCAGTTCTTC.

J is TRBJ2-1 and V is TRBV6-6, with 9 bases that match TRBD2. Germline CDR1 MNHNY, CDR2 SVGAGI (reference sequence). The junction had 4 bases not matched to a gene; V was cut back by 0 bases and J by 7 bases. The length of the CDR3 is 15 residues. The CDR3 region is CASSYSRSGSNEQFF. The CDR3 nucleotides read TGTGCCAGCAGTTACTCCCGTAGCGGGAGTAATGAGCAGTTCTTC.

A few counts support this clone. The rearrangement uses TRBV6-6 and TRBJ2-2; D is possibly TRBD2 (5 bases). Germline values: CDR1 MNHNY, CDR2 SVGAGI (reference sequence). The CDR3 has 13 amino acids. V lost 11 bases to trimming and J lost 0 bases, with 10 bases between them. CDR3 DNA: TGTGCCCATAGCGATCCGAACACCGGGGAGCTGTTTTTT. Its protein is CAHSDPNTGELFF.

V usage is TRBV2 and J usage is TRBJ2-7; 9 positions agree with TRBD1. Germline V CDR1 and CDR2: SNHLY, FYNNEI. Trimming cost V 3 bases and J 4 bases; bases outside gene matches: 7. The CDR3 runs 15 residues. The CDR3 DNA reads TGTGCCAGCAGTGATTTGGGACAGGGCGTGTACGAGCAGTACTTC. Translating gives CASSDLGQGVYEQYF.

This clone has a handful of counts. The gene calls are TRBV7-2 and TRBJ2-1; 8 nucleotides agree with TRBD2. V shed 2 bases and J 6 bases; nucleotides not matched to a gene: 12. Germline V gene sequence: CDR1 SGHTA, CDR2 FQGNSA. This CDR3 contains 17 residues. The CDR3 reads CASSLWFTGGPLNEQFF. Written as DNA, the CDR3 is TGTGCCAGCAGCTTATGGTTTACGGGAGGGCCTCTCAATGAGCAGTTCTTC.

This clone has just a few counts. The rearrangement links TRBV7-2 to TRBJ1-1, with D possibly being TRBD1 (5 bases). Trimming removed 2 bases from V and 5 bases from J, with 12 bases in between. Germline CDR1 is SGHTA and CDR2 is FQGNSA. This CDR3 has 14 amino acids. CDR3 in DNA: TGTGCCAGCAGCTTATTTGGGGGGGGGACTGAAGCTTTCTTT. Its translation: CASSLFGGGTEAFF.

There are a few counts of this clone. CDR3 nucleotide sequence: TGTGCCAGCAGTGAATTACTCGATACGCAGTATTTT. Translation gives CASSELLDTQYF. This chain connects TRBV6-1 to TRBJ2-3; D gene unclear. Germline V gene data show CDR1 as MNHNS and CDR2 as SASEGT. The CDR3 sequence is 12 residues long. The V and J ends lost 2 bases and 6 bases respectively, with 6 bases between them.